The 31 T cell receptor beta chains in this list originate from one sample, sequenced in a study of T cells in Graves' hyperthyroidism and ophthalmopathy. Researchers amplified the TCR beta CDR3 regions from RNA transcripts. Researchers ran a first-round RT-PCR on the TCR CDR3 using the HTBI primer set. Using its own MiXCR run on the multiplex PCR reads, TCRdb lists one record per CDR3 protein. The sample lists hundreds of thousands of distinct CDR3 sequences; roughly 14% were seen once. Sequencing was carried out using blood. These TCRs come from a woman aged 40 to 55 with Graves' ophthalmopathy.

This clonotype was seen repeatedly, ten times or more. The V and J genes are TRBV24-1 and TRBJ2-2, with D uncertain. CDR3 size: 12 residues. Trimming shortened V by 4 bases and J by 5 bases, and 4 bases separated the two germline ends. The V gene's germline CDR1 is KGHDR and CDR2 SFDVKD. The CDR3 spells CATSELTGELFF. As DNA, the CDR3 is TGTGCCACCAGTGAGTTAACCGGGGAGCTGTTTTTT.

This chain uses TRBV30 with TRBJ1-3; 7 nucleotides match TRBD1. This CDR3 region has 15 residues. V was clipped by 6 bases and J by 3 bases; unmatched bases: 11. Germline V CDR1 and CDR2: GTSNPN, SVGIG (reference sequence). The CDR3 spells CACYATGVYGNTIYF. CDR3 nucleotide sequence: TGTGCCTGTTACGCAACAGGGGTTTATGGAAACACCATATATTTT.

CDR3 nucleotides: TGTGCCACCTGGGGGGAGGTAAGACCGGGACCGCAAGAGACCCAGTACTTC. As protein: CATWGEVRPGPQETQYF. This chain joins TRBV24-1 and TRBJ2-5; D might be TRBD2 (6 bases). CDR1 and CDR2 from the germline V gene are KGHDR and SFDVKD. This CDR3 is 17 amino acids long. V lost 9 bases, J lost 2 bases, and 24 bases lay in between.

In its sample, this clonotype was seen many times. The rearrangement joins TRBV12-3 or TRBV12-4 to TRBJ1-4; no firm D call. The length of the CDR3 is 14 residues. V shed 6 bases and J shed 0 bases, with 8 bases lying between them. CDR3 DNA: TGTGCCAGCAGCCACAGCGCAACTAATGAAAAACTGTTTTTT. This translates into CASSHSATNEKLFF.

In its sample, this clonotype was seen many times. This chain joins TRBV7-9 and TRBJ1-1; D is undetermined. V was clipped by 1 base and J by 3 bases, with 12 bases between them. Germline V gene sequence: CDR1 SEHNR, CDR2 FQNEAQ (reference sequence). The CDR3 extends over 15 amino acids. DNA of the CDR3: TGTGCCAGCAGCTTAGTCTTCGCACATTACACTGAAGCTTTCTTT. The encoded protein is CASSLVFAHYTEAFF.

This clonotype was seen at least ten times. The chain joins TRBV30 to TRBJ2-7; D is unresolved. The V end was cut by 0 bases, the J end by 4 bases, with 7 bases between. CDR1 and CDR2 from the germline V gene are GTSNPN and SVGIG (reference sequence). The CDR3 has 12 amino acids. This chain's CDR3 is CAWSVVGYEQYF. In nucleotides, the CDR3 is TGTGCCTGGAGTGTTGTGGGGTACGAGCAGTACTTC. The variable domain in full, completed from reference TRBV30 and TRBJ2-7, reads SQTIHQWPATLVQPVGSPLSLECTVEGTSNPNLYWYRQAAGRGLQLLFYSVGIGQISSEVPQNLSASRPQDRQFILSSKKLLLSDSGFYLCAWSVVGYEQYFGPGTRLTVT.

In this sample, this clonotype turned up many times. The CDR3 spells CASSGQQGTYGYTF. For the CDR3, the DNA is TGCGCCAGCAGCGGGCAGCAGGGAACCTATGGCTACACCTTC. V and J are TRBV5-1 and TRBJ1-2; weak D call: TRBD1 (5 bases). Trimming left V 4 bases short and J 4 bases short, with 14 bases between. Germline V lookup: CDR1 SGHRS, CDR2 YFSETQ. The CDR3 is made up of 14 amino acids.

The sample holds many counts of this clonotype. The V gene is TRBV12-3 or TRBV12-4, the J gene TRBJ2-7, with a tentative D call TRBD1 (7 bases). Trimming took 5 bases from V and 4 from J, leaving 12 bases between them. The CDR3 sequence is 13 residues long. Here the CDR3 DNA reads TGTGCCAGCAGTCAGGGGGGCGCGTACGAGCAGTACTTC. Amino acid sequence: CASSQGGAYEQYF.

This clonotype occurred many times. The CDR3 DNA reads TGTGCCAGCAGTTATAGTCATAATCAGCCCCAGCATTTT. It codes for CASSYSHNQPQHF. The chain employs TRBV6-5 and TRBJ1-5; D not certain. The CDR3 is 13 residues long. CDR1 is MNHEY, CDR2 SVGAGI, per germline. V gave up 3 bases and J gave up 4 bases, with 7 bases separating them.

This clonotype was detected many times. The V and J genes are TRBV24-1 and TRBJ1-2; 8 bases are a match to TRBD1. The CDR3 covers 14 residues. J gave up 3 bases and V 4 bases, and 3 bases lay outside the gene matches. The germline V gene encodes CDR1 KGHDR and CDR2 SFDVKD. The CDR3 here is CATSDLTGDYGYTF. CDR3 coding DNA: TGTGCCACCAGTGACCTGACAGGGGACTATGGCTACACCTTC.

This clonotype was observed many times. The chain uses TRBV10-3 and TRBJ2-5, with no clear D. This CDR3 is 16 amino acids long. CDR1 is ENHRY, CDR2 SYGVKD, per germline. V was pared by 3 bases and J by 3 bases, with 17 bases between. CDR3 DNA sequence: TGTGCCATCAGTGATTCGACCGGGCCAGACAAAGAGACCCAGTACTTC. Translating it yields CAISDSTGPDKETQYF.

V and J are TRBV19 and TRBJ2-3; D is uncertain. Per germline, CDR1 LNHDA and CDR2 SQIVND (reference sequence). Trimming removed 7 bases at V and 1 base at J, with 9 bases between. CDR3 size: 13 residues. CDR3 DNA: TGTGCCAGTACCTCCCCCGGCACAGATACGCAGTATTTT. Protein sequence: CASTSPGTDTQYF. The full variable domain, rest sourced from reference TRBV19 and TRBJ2-3, is DGGITQSPKYLFRKEGQNVTLSCEQNLNHDAMYWYRQDPGQGLRLIYYSQIVNDFQKGDIAEGYSVSREKKESFPLTVTSAQKNPTAFYLCASTSPGTDTQYFGPGTRLTVL.

At least ten counts were recorded for this clonotype. The chain uses TRBV12-3 or TRBV12-4 and TRBJ2-7; 8 bases map to TRBD2. The CDR3 is 14 amino acids. V trimming: 0 bases; J trimming: 5 bases; junction bases outside the gene matches: 3. CDR3 sequence reads: CASSLASGSNEQYF. DNA of the CDR3: TGTGCCAGCAGTTTAGCAAGCGGGAGCAACGAGCAGTACTTC.

This clonotype occurred many times. V usage is TRBV12-5 and J usage is TRBJ2-7, with D possibly being TRBD1 (6 bases). V lost 5 bases, J lost 6 bases, and 17 bases lay in between. In germline, CDR1 is LGHNT, CDR2 FRNRAP. This CDR3 spans 14 amino acids. The CDR3 reads CASGPPQGHGEQYF. The CDR3 bases are TGTGCTAGTGGTCCCCCCCAGGGGCATGGCGAGCAGTACTTC.

This clonotype was detected ten times or more. The V call is TRBV5-1, the J call TRBJ2-3, with D unclear. Trimming left V 4 bases short and J 1 base short, with 16 bases between. This CDR3 region has 16 residues. CDR1 and CDR2 from the germline V gene are SGHRS and YFSETQ. CDR3 amino acids: CASSSIAPLRTDTQYF. CDR3 DNA sequence: TGCGCCAGCAGCAGTATAGCCCCACTACGCACAGATACGCAGTATTTT. The entire variable domain, with the rest obtained from reference TRBV5-1 and TRBJ2-3, is as follows: KAGVTQTPRYLIKTRGQQVTLSCSPISGHRSVSWYQQTPGQGLQFLFEYFSETQRNKGNFPGRFSGRQFSNSRSEMNVSTLELGDSALYLCASSSIAPLRTDTQYFGPGTRLTVL.

The sample holds many counts of this clonotype. This chain connects TRBV12-3 or TRBV12-4 to TRBJ1-1, with 7 bases matching TRBD1. The CDR3 length is 14 residues. Trimming took 6 bases from V and 5 from J; bases not matched to a gene: 9. The CDR3 nucleotides are TGTGCCAGCAGAGGTGACAGGGCTTTAACTGAAGCTTTCTTT. It yields the protein CASRGDRALTEAFF.

In its sample, this clonotype was seen many times. This sequence joins TRBV5-5 and TRBJ2-2; D tentatively reads TRBD1 or TRBD2 (6 bases each). Trimming stripped 4 bases from V and 5 bases from J, with 15 bases between. Germline CDR1 is SGHKS and CDR2 is YYEKEE (reference sequence). The CDR3 contains 15 residues. The CDR3 region is CASSPLGGRTGELFF. The CDR3 DNA is TGTGCCAGCAGCCCCCTTGGGGGGCGTACCGGGGAGCTGTTTTTT.

The rearrangement links TRBV6-1 to TRBJ1-1; the D gene is possibly TRBD1 (5 bases). The CDR3 sequence is 15 residues long. V shed 5 bases and J shed 4 bases, with 17 bases lying between them. Per germline, CDR1 MNHNS and CDR2 SASEGT. The DNA for the CDR3 is TGTGCCAGCAGTCCCATTATGTGGGGGGTCACTGAAGCTTTCTTT. This codes for CASSPIMWGVTEAFF.

V usage is TRBV11-2 and J usage is TRBJ2-7; D gene unclear. The CDR3 length is 15 residues. Trimming took 3 bases from V and 0 from J, leaving 12 bases between them. The V gene's germline CDR1 is SGHAT and CDR2 FQNNGV. The CDR3 DNA is TGTGCCAGCAGCTTCGGAAGCGAGCCCTCCTACGAGCAGTACTTC. Its translation: CASSFGSEPSYEQYF. The full variable domain, its missing parts supplied by reference TRBV11-2 and TRBJ2-7, is EAGVAQSPRYKIIEKRQSVAFWCNPISGHATLYWYQQILGQGPKLLIQFQNNGVVDDSQLPKDRFSAERLKGVDSTLKIQPAKLEDSAVYLCASSFGSEPSYEQYFGPGTRLTVT.

This clonotype came up many times. This rearrangement joins TRBV28 to TRBJ2-4; no clear D. The CDR3 spans 14 residues. V lost 5 bases to trimming and J lost 8 bases, with 16 bases between them. Germline lookup yields CDR1 MDHEN and CDR2 SYDVKM. CDR3 residues: CASSLHISWDIQYF. The DNA of the CDR3 is TGTGCCAGCAGTCTCCACATTTCCTGGGACATTCAGTACTTC.

The chain couples TRBV6-5 to TRBJ2-7, with D perhaps TRBD1 or TRBD2 (5 bases each). CDR1 and CDR2 from the germline V gene are MNHEY and SVGAGI. The CDR3 runs 15 residues. V lost 0 bases and J 3 bases, leaving 12 bases between the germline ends. The DNA for the CDR3 is TGTGCCAGCAGTTACTCGTCGGGACCGAACTACGAGCAGTACTTC. This encodes CASSYSSGPNYEQYF.

This clonotype was observed many times. The rearrangement uses TRBV14 and TRBJ1-1; TRBD1 aligns across 8 bases. The CDR3 loop spans 16 amino acids. V was clipped by 3 bases and J by 1 base; unmatched bases: 7. Germline V gene sequence: CDR1 SGHDN, CDR2 FVKESK. CDR3 amino acids: CASSQDGQGPNTEAFF. The CDR3 bases are TGTGCCAGCAGCCAGGATGGACAGGGTCCGAACACTGAAGCTTTCTTT.

Many counts were recorded for this clonotype. V and J are TRBV6-5 and TRBJ2-2; 9 nucleotides match TRBD2. With 6 bases clipped from V and 1 base from J, the junction kept 9 bases outside the gene matches. CDR3 length: 17 amino acids. Germline CDR1 is MNHEY and CDR2 is SVGAGI. As DNA, the CDR3 is TGTGCCAGCAGGAGGAGTAGCGGGAGCGAGAACACCGGGGAGCTGTTTTTT. Translating gives CASRRSSGSENTGELFF.

The V and J genes are TRBV6-2 or TRBV6-3 and TRBJ1-5; a possible D gene is TRBD1 (5 bases). Germline CDR1 MNHEY, CDR2 SVGEGT. The CDR3 covers 13 residues. V was cut by 8 bases and J by 0 bases, with 8 bases left in between. The CDR3 DNA is TGTGCCAGCGGGGACCATAGCAATCAGCCCCAGCATTTT. This sequence encodes CASGDHSNQPQHF.

In this sample, this clonotype turned up many times. The chain carries TRBV29-1 and TRBJ2-7; D possibly corresponds to TRBD2 (5 bases). V lost 3 bases and J lost 5, with 17 bases in between. Germline V lookup: CDR1 SQVTM, CDR2 ANQGSEA. The CDR3 covers 14 residues. The CDR3 nucleotides are TGCAGCGTTGAGGAGGAGGACCCATCCCACGAGCAGTACTTC. Amino acids: CSVEEEDPSHEQYF.

The table lists this clonotype with many counts. This chain uses TRBV5-1 with TRBJ2-7; a possible D gene is TRBD1 (5 bases). The germline CDR1 and CDR2 sequences are SGHRS and YFSETQ. Deletions cut 0 bases from V and 0 bases from J, with 13 bases between. CDR3 length equals 16 residues. CDR3 amino acids: CASSLGSQGYSYEQYF. CDR3 coding DNA: TGCGCCAGCAGCTTGGGGAGCCAGGGATACTCCTACGAGCAGTACTTC.

This clonotype was counted ten times or more. The chain employs TRBV6-5 and TRBJ1-5; D is unresolved. V lost 4 bases, J lost 0 bases, and 7 bases lay in between. CDR3 length equals 14 residues. Germline CDR1 is MNHEY and CDR2 is SVGAGI. In DNA, the CDR3 is TGTGCCAGCAGTTTTACAACTAGCAATCAGCCCCAGCATTTT. Residues: CASSFTTSNQPQHF.

This clonotype was detected ten times or more. V and J are TRBV28 and TRBJ1-3; D unresolved. V was shortened by 6 bases and J by 0 bases, with 9 bases between the two germline ends. The germline V gene encodes CDR1 MDHEN and CDR2 SYDVKM. The CDR3 is made up of 14 amino acids. The CDR3 sequence: CASRLGRSGNTIYF. The CDR3, as DNA: TGTGCCAGCAGGTTAGGGCGCTCTGGAAACACCATATATTTT.

This clonotype was recorded many times. The genes are TRBV6-4 and TRBJ2-5; no definite D call. Trimming left V 1 base short and J 4 bases short, with 7 bases between. Germline V gene data show CDR1 as MRHNA and CDR2 as SNTAGT. The CDR3 loop spans 13 amino acids. The CDR3 sequence is CASSDWWGETQYF. In nucleotides, the CDR3 is TGTGCCAGCAGTGACTGGTGGGGAGAGACCCAGTACTTC.

This clonotype was observed at least ten times. The chain couples TRBV5-1 to TRBJ2-2; TRBD2 matches at 8 bases. The V gene end was trimmed by 5 bases and the J gene end by 2 bases; junction bases not matched to a gene: 14. The CDR3 has 18 amino acids. Germline V lookup: CDR1 SGHRS, CDR2 YFSETQ. The DNA for the CDR3 is TGCGCCAGCAGGTTCCCTTCTTCTACTAGCGGAAACACCGGGGAGCTGTTTTTT. Translating gives CASRFPSSTSGNTGELFF.

V is TRBV19 and J is TRBJ1-5; D uncertain. The CDR3 length is 11 residues. CDR1 and CDR2 from the germline V gene are LNHDA and SQIVND (reference sequence). The V and J ends lost 1 base and 12 bases respectively, with 7 bases between them. CDR3 in DNA: TGTGCCAGTAGTATAGGTGGGTTCCAGCATTTT. Amino acids: CASSIGGFQHF.